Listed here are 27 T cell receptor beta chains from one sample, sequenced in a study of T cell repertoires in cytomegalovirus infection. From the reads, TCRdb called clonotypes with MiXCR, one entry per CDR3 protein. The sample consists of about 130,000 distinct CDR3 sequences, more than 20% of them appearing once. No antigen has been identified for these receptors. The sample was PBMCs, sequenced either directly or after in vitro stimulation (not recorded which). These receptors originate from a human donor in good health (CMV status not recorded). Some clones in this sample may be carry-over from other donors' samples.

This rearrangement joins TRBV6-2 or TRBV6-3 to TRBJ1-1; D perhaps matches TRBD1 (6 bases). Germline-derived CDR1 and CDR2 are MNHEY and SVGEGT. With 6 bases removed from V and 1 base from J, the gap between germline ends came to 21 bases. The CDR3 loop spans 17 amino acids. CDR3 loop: CASSPPQGPGGNTEAFF. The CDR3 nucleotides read TGTGCCAGCAGCCCCCCACAGGGCCCCGGGGGGAACACTGAAGCTTTCTTT.

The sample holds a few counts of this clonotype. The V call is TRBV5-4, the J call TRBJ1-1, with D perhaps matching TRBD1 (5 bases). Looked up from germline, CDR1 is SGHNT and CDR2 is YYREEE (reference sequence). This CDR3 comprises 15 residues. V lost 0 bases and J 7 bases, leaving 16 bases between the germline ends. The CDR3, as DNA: TGTGCCAGCAGCTTGGCCGCCAGGGCAAGGGATGAAGCTTTCTTT. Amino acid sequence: CASSLAARARDEAFF.

In nucleotides, the CDR3 is TGCAGTGCTAGAGATCTCTGGCAAACTAATGAAAAACTGTTTTTT. This codes for CSARDLWQTNEKLFF. The chain recombines TRBV20-1 with TRBJ1-4, with D unresolved. The germline V gene has CDR1 DFQATT and CDR2 SNEGSKA (reference sequence). The V end was cut by 0 bases, the J end by 1 base, with 9 bases between. The length of the CDR3 is 15 residues.

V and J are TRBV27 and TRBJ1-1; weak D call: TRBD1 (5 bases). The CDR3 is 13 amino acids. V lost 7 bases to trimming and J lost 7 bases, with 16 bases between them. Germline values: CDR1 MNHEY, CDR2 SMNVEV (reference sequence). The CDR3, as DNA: TGTGCCAGCAACCGCCGAGGGGCAGTTGAAGCTTTCTTT. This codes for CASNRRGAVEAFF.

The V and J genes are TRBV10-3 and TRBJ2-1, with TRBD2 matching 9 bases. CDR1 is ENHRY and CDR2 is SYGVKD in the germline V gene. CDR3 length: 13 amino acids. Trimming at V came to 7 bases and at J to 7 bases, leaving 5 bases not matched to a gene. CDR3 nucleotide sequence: TGTGCCATCAAGTCGGCGGGAGGGAATGAGCAGTTCTTC. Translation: CAIKSAGGNEQFF.

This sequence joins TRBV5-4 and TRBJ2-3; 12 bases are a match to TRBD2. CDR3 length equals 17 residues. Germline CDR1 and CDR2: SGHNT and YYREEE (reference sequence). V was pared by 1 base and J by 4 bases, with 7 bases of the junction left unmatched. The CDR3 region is CASSLSASGRGADTQYF. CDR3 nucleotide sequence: TGTGCCAGCAGCTTGTCGGCTAGCGGGAGGGGAGCAGATACGCAGTATTTT.

The CDR3 reads CASRASLGVGELFF. Written as DNA, the CDR3 is TGTGCCAGTAGGGCGTCGCTGGGGGTCGGGGAGCTGTTTTTT. This sequence joins TRBV19 and TRBJ2-2; D may match TRBD1 or TRBD2 (5 bases each). The germline V gene encodes CDR1 LNHDA and CDR2 SQIVND (reference sequence). V lost 6 bases and J 7 bases, leaving 15 bases between the germline ends. This CDR3 spans 14 amino acids.

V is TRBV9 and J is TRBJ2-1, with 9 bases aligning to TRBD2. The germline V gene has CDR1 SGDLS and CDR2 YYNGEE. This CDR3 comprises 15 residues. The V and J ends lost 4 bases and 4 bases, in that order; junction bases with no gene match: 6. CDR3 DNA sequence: TGTGCCAGCAGCCCCCGGCTAGCGGGGTACAATGAGCAGTTCTTC. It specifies CASSPRLAGYNEQFF.

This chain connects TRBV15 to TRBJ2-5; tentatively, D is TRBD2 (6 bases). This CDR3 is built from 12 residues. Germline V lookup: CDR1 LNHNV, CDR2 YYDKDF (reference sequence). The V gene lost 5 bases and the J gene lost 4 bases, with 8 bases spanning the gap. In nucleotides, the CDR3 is TGTGCCACCAGCCTCGGGGGAGAGACCCAGTACTTC. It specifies CATSLGGETQYF.

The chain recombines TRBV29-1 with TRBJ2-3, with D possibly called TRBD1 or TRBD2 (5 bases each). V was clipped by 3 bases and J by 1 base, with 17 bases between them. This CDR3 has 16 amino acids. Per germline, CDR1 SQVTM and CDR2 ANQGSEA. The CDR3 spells CSVDGTDAEGTDTQYF. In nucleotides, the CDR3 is TGCAGCGTTGACGGGACGGATGCCGAGGGCACAGATACGCAGTATTTT.

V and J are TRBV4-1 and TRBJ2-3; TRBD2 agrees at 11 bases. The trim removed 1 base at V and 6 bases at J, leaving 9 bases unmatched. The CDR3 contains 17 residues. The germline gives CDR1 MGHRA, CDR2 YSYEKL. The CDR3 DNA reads TGCGCCAGCAGCCAAGCCGGTCAGGCTAGCGGGGGGGATACGCAGTATTTT. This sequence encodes CASSQAGQASGGDTQYF.

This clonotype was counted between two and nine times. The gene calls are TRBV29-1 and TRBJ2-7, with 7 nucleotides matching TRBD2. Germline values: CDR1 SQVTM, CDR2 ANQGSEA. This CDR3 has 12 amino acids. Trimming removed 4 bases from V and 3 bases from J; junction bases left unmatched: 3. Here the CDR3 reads CSVAGTNYEQYV. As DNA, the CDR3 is TGCAGCGTTGCCGGGACTAACTACGAGCAGTACGTC.

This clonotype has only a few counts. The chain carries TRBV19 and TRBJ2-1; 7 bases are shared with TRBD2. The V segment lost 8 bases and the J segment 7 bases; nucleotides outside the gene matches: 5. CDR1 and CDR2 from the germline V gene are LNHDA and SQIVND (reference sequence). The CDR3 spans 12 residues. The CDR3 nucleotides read TGTGCCAGTCTGGCGGGAGTTAATGAGCAGTTCTTC. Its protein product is CASLAGVNEQFF.

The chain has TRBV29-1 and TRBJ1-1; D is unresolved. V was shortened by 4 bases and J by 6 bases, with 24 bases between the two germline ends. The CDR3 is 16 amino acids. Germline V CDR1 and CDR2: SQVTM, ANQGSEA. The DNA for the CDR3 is TGCAGCGTTGGTCTATGGAGGACTGGCCCTAGCGCTGAAGCTTTCTTT. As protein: CSVGLWRTGPSAEAFF. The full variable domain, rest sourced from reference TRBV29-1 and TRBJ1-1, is SAVISQKPSRDICQRGTSLTIQCQVDSQVTMMFWYRQQPGQSLTLIATANQGSEATYESGFVIDKFPISRPNLTFSTLTVSNMSPEDSSIYLCSVGLWRTGPSAEAFFGQGTRLTVV.

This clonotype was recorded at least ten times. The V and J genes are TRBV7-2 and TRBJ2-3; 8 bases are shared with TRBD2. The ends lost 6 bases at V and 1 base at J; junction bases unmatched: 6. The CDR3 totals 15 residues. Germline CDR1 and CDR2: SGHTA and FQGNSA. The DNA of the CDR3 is TGTGCCAGCAGGCCTAGCGGGTCCCGCACAGATACGCAGTATTTT. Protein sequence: CASRPSGSRTDTQYF.

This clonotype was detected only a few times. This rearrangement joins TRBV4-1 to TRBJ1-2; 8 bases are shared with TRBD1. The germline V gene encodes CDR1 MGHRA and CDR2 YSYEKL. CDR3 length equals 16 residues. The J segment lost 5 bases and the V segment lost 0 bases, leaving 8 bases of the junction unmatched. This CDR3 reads CASSQDRTGPWYGYTF. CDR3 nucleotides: TGCGCCAGCAGCCAAGATCGGACAGGGCCCTGGTATGGCTACACCTTC.

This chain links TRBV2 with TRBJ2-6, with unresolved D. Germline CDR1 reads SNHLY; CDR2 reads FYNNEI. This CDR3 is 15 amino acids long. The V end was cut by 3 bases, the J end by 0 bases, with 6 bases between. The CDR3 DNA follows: TGTGCCAGCAGTGATACCAGCTCTGGGGCCAACGTCCTGACTTTC. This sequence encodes CASSDTSSGANVLTF.

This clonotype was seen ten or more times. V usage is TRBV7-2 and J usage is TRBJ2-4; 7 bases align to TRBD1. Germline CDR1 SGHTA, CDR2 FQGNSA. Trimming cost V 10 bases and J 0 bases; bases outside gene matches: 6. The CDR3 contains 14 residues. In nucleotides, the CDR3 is TGTGCCACCTTGGACAGGAGAGCCAAAAACATTCAGTACTTC. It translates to CATLDRRAKNIQYF.

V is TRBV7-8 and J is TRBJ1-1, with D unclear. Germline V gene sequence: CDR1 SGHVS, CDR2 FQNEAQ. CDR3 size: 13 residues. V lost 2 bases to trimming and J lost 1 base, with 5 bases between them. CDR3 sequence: CASSLRPNTEAFF. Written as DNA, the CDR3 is TGTGCCAGCAGCTTACGACCGAACACTGAAGCTTTCTTT.

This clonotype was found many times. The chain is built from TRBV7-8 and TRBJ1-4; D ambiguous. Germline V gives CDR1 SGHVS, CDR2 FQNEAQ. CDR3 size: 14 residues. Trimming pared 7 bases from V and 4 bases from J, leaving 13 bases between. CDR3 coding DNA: TGTGCCAGCAACCTATGGGGAATTAATGAAAAACTGTTTTTT. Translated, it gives CASNLWGINEKLFF.

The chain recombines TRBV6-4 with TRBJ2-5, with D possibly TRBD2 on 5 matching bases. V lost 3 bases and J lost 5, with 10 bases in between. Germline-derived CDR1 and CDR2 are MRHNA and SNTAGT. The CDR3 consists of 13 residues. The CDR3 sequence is CASSDAGNETQYF. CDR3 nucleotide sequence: TGTGCCAGCAGTGATGCGGGTAATGAGACCCAGTACTTC.

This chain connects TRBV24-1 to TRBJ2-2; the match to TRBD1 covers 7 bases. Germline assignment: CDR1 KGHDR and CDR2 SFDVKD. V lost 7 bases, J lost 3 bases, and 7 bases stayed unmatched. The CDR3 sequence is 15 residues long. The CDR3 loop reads CATRTGKLDTGELFF. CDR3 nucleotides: TGTGCCACCAGGACAGGGAAGTTGGACACCGGGGAGCTGTTTTTT.

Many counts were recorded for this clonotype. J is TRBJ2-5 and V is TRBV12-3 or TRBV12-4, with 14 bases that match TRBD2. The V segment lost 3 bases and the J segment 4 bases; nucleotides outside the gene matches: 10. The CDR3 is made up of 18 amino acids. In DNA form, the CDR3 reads TGTGCCAGCAGTTTTCGACCGGGACTAGCGGGAGTGGGAGAGACCCAGTACTTC. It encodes CASSFRPGLAGVGETQYF.

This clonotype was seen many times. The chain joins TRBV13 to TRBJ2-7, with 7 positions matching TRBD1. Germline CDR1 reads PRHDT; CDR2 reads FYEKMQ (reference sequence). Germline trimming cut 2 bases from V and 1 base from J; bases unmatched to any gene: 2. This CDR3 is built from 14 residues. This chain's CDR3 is CASSLTGDSYEQYF. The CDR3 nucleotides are TGTGCCAGCAGCTTAACAGGGGATTCCTACGAGCAGTACTTC.

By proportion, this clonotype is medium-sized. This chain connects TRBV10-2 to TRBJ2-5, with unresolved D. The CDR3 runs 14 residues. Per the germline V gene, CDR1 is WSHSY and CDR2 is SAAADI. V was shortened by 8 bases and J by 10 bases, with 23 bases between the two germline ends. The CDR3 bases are TGCGCCAGCTTTTCGGCGGCAGGAAAAGGGAACCAGTACTTC. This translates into CASFSAAGKGNQYF.

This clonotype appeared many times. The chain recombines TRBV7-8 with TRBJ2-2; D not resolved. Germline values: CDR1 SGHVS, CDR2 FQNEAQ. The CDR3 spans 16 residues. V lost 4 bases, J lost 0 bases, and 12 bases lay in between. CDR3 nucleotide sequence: TGTGCCAGCAGCTCCTATGGCGCTGCGAACACCGGGGAGCTGTTTTTT. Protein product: CASSSYGAANTGELFF.

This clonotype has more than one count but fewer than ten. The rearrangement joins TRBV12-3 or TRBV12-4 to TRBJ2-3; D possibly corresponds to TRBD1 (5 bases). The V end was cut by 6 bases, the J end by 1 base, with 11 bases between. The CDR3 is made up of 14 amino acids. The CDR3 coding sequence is TGTGCCAGCAGCCGGACATCCCGCACAGATACGCAGTATTTT. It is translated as CASSRTSRTDTQYF.